This TCR beta chain was recorded in a study of blood T cell repertoires in COVID-19. Study-level background: From the United States, Italy and Spain came samples of acute and convalescent COVID-19. Nucleic acid was either cDNA or gDNA, and it came from T cells, B-cell-depleted T cells, or PBMCs.

Authors' data handling: Estimated nucleated cell counts came from reference gene primer amplification. TCRdb's copy holds only in-frame clones and misses some; the assay was immunoSEQ multiplex PCR. V, J and clone size derive from that table, while D and trimming were established from the DNA sequence. The sample carries about 180,000 clones, 75% to 90% recorded once. V was trimmed by 1 base and J by 5 bases, leaving 12 bases between them. The CDR3 loop spans 14 amino acids. Germline V gene data show CDR1 as MGHRA and CDR2 as YSYEKL. The rearrangement uses TRBV4-1 and TRBJ2-7; D not resolved. The receptor was derived from a human donor with active or convalescent COVID-19. The donor label of this sample is uncertain. Sequences were obtained from peripheral blood. The CDR3 region is CASSQGSLMDEQYF. The CDR3 nucleotides are TGCGCCAGCAGCCAAGGCAGTCTTATGGACGAGCAGTACTTC.